The rows below give T cell receptor beta chains drawn from one sample of a study of human T cells and chemical hapten exposure. TCRdb ran MiXCR on the RACE reads and lists one entry per CDR3 protein. The table has fewer than 100,000 distinct CDR3 sequences, approximately 8.6% seen once. The sequencing used whole blood, collected in connection with sensitization to the hapten diphenylcyclopropenone (DPC). The receptors were gathered from a woman in her forties with alopecia areata. Some clones in this sample may be carry-over from other donors' samples. The CDR3 runs from the conserved cysteine through the conserved F or W. Fields, in order: V gene, J gene, D gene, CDR3 length, clone size, CDR3 DNA, CDR3 protein. The D gene is left open where the match is weak. A clone size is listed for some rows: how often the clone was seen (once, few, many), or a class if it is expanded.

TRBV29-1	TRBJ2-7	TRBD1	11	many	TGCAGCGTGGACAGGGGCTACGAGCAGTACTTC	CSVDRGYEQYF
TRBV29-1	TRBJ2-2	.	14	many	TGCAGCGTTGCGGGTCGCACGAACACCGGGGAGCTGTTTTTT	CSVAGRTNTGELFF
TRBV20-1	TRBJ2-7	.	12	many	TGCAGTGCTAGCCCCGGGGCCTACGAGCAGTACTTC	CSASPGAYEQYF
TRBV5-1	TRBJ2-3	TRBD2	19	.	TGCGCCAGCCGTTCGACTAGCGGGAGGGCCGACCGGATGACAGATACGCAGTATTTT	CASRSTSGRADRMTDTQYF
TRBV12-3/TRBV12-4	TRBJ2-5	.	14	many	TGTGCCAGCAAACAAACAACAGGGTCACAGACCCAGTACTTC	CASKQTTGSQTQYF
TRBV20-1	TRBJ2-2	TRBD2	15	few	TGCAGTGCTAGAGGACTAGCGGGAGGCACCGGGGAGCTGTTTTTT	CSARGLAGGTGELFF
TRBV6-5	TRBJ1-4	.	12	.	TGTGCCAGCAGGGGACCGGGTGAAAAACTTTTTTTT	CASRGPGEKLFF
TRBV20-1	TRBJ2-7	.	14	few	TGCAGTGCTATCTCCCCTCTTAACCCCCACGAGCAGTACTTC	CSAISPLNPHEQYF
TRBV20-1	TRBJ2-1	TRBD2	14	few	TGCAGTGCGTCGAGCGGGAGCTCCTACAATGAGCAGTTCTTC	CSASSGSSYNEQFF
TRBV28	TRBJ2-1	.	13	many	TGTGCCAGCAGTTCCGGGCGGGACTTTGAGCAGTTCTTC	CASSSGRDFEQFF
TRBV7-6	TRBJ1-1	TRBD1	13	many	TGTGCCAGCAGCTCCGGGACAGGGGTTGAAGCTTTCTTT	CASSSGTGVEAFF
TRBV28	TRBJ1-5	TRBD1	15	.	TGTGCCAGCAGTTTAACACAGGGGGCGTATCAGCCCCAGCATTTT	CASSLTQGAYQPQHF
TRBV28	TRBJ1-3	.	13	.	TGTGCCAGCGGGGGGAACTCTGGAAACACCATATATTTT	CASGGNSGNTIYF
TRBV20-1	TRBJ1-6	TRBD1	13	.	TGCAGTGCTGGGGGACAGTTTAATTCACCCCTCCACTTT	CSAGGQFNSPLHF
TRBV5-6	TRBJ2-1	.	16	few	TGTGCCAGCAGCTTGGTTCGCGAGGGGCCCTACAATGAGCAGTTCTTC	CASSLVREGPYNEQFF
TRBV12-3/TRBV12-4	TRBJ2-2	.	14	many	TGTGCCAGCAGTTTCCAGGGTTTGGCCGGGGAGCTGTTTTTT	CASSFQGLAGELFF